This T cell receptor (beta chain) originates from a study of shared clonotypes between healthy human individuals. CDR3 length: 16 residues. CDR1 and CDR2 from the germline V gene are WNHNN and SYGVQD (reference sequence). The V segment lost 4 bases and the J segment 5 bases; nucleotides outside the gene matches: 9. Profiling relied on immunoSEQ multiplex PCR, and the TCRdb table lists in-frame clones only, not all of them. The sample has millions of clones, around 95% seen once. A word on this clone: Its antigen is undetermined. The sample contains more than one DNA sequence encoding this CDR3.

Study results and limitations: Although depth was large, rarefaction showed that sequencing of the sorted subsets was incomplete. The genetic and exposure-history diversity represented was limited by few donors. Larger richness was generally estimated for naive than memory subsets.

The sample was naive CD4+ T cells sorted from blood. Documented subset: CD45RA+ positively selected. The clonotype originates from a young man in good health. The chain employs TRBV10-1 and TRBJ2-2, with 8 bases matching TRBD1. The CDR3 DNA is TGCGCCAGCAGTGGGACCGGACAGGGTCGTACCGGGGAGCTGTTTTTT. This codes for CASSGTGQGRTGELFF.